The clone carrying this T cell receptor (beta chain) showed up many times. Its antigen remains unknown. The data derive from a study of response to subunit inactivated influenza vaccine. V was cut by 3 bases and J by 4 bases, with 9 bases left in between. Germline V lookup: CDR1 SGHTA, CDR2 FQGNSA. This CDR3 spans 14 amino acids. Study-level points and caveats: Few new T cells, the authors suggested, are recruited by each seasonal influenza vaccination.

TCRdb ran MiXCR on the RT-PCR reads and lists one entry per CDR3 protein. The sample has about 700,000 distinct CDR3 sequences; around 13% are singletons. Sequencing used PBMCs from blood, obtained roughly 2 weeks before vaccination. The clonotype originates from a man between 50 and 59 years old who received an inactivated influenza vaccine. V usage is TRBV7-2 and J usage is TRBJ2-2; no clear D. The chain's CDR3 is CASSLSTGTGELFF. CDR3 coding DNA: TGTGCCAGCAGCTTGTCGACGGGCACCGGGGAGCTGTTTTTT.